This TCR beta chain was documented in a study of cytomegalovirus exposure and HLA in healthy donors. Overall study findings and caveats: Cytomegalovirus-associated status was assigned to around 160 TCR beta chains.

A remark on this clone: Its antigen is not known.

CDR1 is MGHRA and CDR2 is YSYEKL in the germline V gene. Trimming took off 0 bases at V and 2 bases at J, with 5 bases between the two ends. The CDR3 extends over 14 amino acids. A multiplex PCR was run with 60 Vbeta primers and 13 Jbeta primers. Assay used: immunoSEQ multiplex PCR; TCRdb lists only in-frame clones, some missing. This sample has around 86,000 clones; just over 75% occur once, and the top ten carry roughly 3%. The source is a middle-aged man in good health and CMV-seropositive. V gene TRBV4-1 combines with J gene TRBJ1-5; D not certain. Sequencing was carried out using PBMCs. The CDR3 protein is CASSQDNRNQPQHF. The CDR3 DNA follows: TGCGCCAGCAGCCAAGATAATCGCAATCAGCCCCAGCATTTT.